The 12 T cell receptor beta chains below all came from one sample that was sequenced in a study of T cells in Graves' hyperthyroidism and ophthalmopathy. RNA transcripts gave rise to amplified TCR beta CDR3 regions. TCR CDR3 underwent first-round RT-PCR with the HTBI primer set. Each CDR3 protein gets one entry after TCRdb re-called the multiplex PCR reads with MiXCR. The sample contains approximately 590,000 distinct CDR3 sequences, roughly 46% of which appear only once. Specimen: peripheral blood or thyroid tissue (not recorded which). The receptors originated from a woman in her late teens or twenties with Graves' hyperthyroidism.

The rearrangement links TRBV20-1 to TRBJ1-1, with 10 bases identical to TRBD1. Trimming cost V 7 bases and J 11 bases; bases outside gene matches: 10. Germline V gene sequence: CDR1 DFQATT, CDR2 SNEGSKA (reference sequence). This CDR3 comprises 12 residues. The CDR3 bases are TGCAGTGTCTCGACAGGGGGCGCGGGGGCTTTCTTT. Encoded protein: CSVSTGGAGAFF.

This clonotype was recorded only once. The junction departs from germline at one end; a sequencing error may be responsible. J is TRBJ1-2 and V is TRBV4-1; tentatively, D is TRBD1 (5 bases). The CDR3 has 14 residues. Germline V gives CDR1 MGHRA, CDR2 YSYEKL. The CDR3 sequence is CASSPTRAPYSYTF. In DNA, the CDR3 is TGCGCCAGCAGCCCAACCAGGGCACCCTATAGCTACACCTTC.

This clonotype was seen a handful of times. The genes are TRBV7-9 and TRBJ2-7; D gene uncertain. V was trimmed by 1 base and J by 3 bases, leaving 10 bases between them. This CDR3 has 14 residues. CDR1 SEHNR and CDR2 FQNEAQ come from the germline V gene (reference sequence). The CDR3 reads CASSLVNTDYEQYF. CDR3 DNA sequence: TGTGCCAGCAGCTTAGTTAACACAGACTACGAGCAGTACTTC.

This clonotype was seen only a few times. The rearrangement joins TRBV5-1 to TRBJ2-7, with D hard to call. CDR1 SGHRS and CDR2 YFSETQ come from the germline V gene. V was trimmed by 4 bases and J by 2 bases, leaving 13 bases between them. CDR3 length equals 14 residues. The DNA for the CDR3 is TGCGCCAGCAGCCCGTCTCGTGGCCCCTACGAGCAGTACTTC. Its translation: CASSPSRGPYEQYF.

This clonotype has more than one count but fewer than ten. In nucleotides, the CDR3 is TGTGCCAGCAGCCAAGAAACAGGGGCGCGGGAGACCCAGTACTTC. This sequence encodes CASSQETGARETQYF. The chain joins TRBV7-2 to TRBJ2-5; 7 nucleotides agree with TRBD1. From germline, CDR1 is SGHTA and CDR2 FQGNSA. CDR3 length: 15 amino acids. V lost 5 bases and J lost 5; bases outside the gene matches: 11.

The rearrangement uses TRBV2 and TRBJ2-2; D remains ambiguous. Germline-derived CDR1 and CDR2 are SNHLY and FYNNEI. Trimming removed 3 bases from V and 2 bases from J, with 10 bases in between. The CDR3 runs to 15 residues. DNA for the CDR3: TGTGCCAGCAGTGAGACGACCTTTAACACCGGGGAGCTGTTTTTT. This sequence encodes CASSETTFNTGELFF. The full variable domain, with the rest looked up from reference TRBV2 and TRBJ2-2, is EPEVTQTPSHQVTQMGQEVILRCVPISNHLYFYWYRQILGQKVEFLVSFYNNEISEKSEIFDDQFSVERPDGSNFTLKIRSTKLEDSAMYFCASSETTFNTGELFFGEGSRLTVL.

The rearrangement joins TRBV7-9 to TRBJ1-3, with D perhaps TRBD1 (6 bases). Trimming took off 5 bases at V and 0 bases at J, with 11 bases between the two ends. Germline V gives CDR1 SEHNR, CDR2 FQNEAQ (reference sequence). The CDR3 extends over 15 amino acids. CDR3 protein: CASSQGQSSGNTIYF. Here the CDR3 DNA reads TGTGCCAGCAGCCAGGGGCAGAGCTCTGGAAACACCATATATTTT.

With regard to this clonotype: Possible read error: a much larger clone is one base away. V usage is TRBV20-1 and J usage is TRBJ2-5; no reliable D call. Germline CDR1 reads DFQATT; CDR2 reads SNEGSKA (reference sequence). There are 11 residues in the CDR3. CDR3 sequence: CSPRWQETQYF. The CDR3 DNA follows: TGCAGCCCCAGGTGGCAAGAGACCCAGTACTTC.

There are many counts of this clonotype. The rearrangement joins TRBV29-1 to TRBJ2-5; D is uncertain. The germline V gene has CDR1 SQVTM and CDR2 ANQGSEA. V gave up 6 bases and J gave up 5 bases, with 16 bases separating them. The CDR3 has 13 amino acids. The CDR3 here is CSVAKSTGETQYF. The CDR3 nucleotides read TGCAGCGTGGCGAAGTCCACTGGCGAGACCCAGTACTTC.

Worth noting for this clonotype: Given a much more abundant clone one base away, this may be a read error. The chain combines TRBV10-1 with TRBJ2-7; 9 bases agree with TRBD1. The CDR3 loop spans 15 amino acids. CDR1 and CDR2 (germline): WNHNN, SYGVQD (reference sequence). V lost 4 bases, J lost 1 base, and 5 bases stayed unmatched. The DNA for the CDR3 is TGCGCCAGCAGTGGAAGCGGACAGGGGTCCTACGAGCAGTACTTC. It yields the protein CASSGSGQGSYEQYF.

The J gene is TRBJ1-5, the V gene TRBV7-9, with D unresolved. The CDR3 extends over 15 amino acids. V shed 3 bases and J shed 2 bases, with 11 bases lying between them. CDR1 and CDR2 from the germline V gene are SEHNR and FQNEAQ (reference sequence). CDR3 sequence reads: CASSFGGIGNQPQHF. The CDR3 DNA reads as TGTGCCAGCAGCTTCGGAGGGATAGGCAATCAGCCCCAGCATTTT. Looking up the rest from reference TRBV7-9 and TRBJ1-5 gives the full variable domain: DTGVSQNPRHKITKRGQNVTFRCDPISEHNRLYWYRQTLGQGPEFLTYFQNEAQLEKSRLLSDRFSAERPKGSFSTLEIQRTEQGDSAMYLCASSFGGIGNQPQHFGDGTRLSIL.

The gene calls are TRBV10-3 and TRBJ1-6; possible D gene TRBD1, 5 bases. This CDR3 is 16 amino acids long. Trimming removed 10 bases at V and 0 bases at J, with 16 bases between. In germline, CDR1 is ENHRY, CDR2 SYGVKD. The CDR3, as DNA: TGTGCCAGCAGCAGGGAAGGGAGCTCCTATAATTCACCCCTCCACTTT. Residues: CASSREGSSYNSPLHF.